The text below deals with one T cell receptor (beta chain). Sequencing used immunoSEQ multiplex PCR; TCRdb keeps in-frame clones, though not all of them. The sample yields approximately 85,000 clones, approximately 87% seen once. This sample was included in a study of T cell responses to AZD1222 COVID-19 vaccine. Sequenced material: peripheral blood, taken on day 0 of AZD1222 vaccination. The receptor was derived from an adult in good health.

The CDR3 bases are TGTGCCAGTAGTCCCCCCTTAGGACAGCCTTCTGAAGTTTCTAACTATGGCTACACCTTC. It is translated as CASSPPLGQPSEVSNYGYTF. The V call is TRBV19, the J call TRBJ1-2; tentatively, D is TRBD1 (6 bases). The germline gives CDR1 LNHDA, CDR2 SQIVND (reference sequence). This CDR3 spans 20 amino acids. Trimming took 5 bases from V and 0 from J, leaving 28 bases between them.